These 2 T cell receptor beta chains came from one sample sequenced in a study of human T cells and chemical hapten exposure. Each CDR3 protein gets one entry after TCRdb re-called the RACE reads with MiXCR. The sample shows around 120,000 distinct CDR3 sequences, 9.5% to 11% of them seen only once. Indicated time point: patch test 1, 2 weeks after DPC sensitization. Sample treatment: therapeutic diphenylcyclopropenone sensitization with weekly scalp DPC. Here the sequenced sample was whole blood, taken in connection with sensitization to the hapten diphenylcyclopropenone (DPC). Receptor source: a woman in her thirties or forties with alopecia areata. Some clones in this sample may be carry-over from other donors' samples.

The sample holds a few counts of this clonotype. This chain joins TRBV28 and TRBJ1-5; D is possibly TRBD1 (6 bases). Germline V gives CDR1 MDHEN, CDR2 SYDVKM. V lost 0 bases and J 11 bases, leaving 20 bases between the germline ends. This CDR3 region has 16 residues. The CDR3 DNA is TGTGCCAGCAGTTTATGGACAGGTGGGGCGGGATTGACCCAGCATTTT. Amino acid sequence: CASSLWTGGAGLTQHF.

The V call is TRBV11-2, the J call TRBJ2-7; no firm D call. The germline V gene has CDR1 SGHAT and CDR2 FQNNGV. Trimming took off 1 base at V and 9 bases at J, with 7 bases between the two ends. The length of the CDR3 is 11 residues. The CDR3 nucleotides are TGTGCCAGCAGCTTAGGCGGTGGGCAGTACTTC. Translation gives CASSLGGGQYF.